A single TCR beta chain is shown here with its context. CDR1 is MNHEY, CDR2 SVGEGT, per germline. The CDR3 runs to 13 residues. V lost 6 bases to trimming and J lost 0 bases, with 9 bases between them. This sample was included in a study of blood T cell repertoires in COVID-19. The table came from immunoSEQ multiplex PCR; TCRdb's copy has only in-frame clones and leaves some out. The data contain roughly 200,000 clones, 83% of them singletons. Sequencing used PBMCs or T cells enriched from blood (not recorded which). The chain couples TRBV6-2 or TRBV6-3 to TRBJ2-7, with D possibly matching TRBD2 (6 bases). This TCR was recovered from a woman between 50 and 59 years old who had been exposed to COVID-19. CDR3 DNA sequence: TGTGCCAGCAGCCCGGGAGACTCCTACGAGCAGTACTTC. Its protein is CASSPGDSYEQYF.